This record concerns one T cell receptor beta chain sequence. Clones were sequenced by immunoSEQ multiplex PCR, and TCRdb holds only the in-frame ones, with some missing. The profile shows about 19,000 clones, just over 90% of them singletons. The data were obtained in a study of T cells in localized non-small cell lung cancer. The CDR3 contains 16 residues. Between the trimmed V and J ends, which lost 0 bases and 0 bases, there was a span of 11 bases. The germline CDR1 and CDR2 sequences are MDHEN and SYDVKM. Sequences were derived from peripheral blood, sampled before any cancer treatment. The TCR sequence derives from a male donor aged 60 or over with stage I squamous cell lung carcinoma. The rearrangement links TRBV28 to TRBJ1-1; D is uncertain. DNA for the CDR3: TGTGCCAGCAGTTTATGGTCAGTGCGCATGAACACTGAAGCTTTCTTT. Its translation is CASSLWSVRMNTEAFF.